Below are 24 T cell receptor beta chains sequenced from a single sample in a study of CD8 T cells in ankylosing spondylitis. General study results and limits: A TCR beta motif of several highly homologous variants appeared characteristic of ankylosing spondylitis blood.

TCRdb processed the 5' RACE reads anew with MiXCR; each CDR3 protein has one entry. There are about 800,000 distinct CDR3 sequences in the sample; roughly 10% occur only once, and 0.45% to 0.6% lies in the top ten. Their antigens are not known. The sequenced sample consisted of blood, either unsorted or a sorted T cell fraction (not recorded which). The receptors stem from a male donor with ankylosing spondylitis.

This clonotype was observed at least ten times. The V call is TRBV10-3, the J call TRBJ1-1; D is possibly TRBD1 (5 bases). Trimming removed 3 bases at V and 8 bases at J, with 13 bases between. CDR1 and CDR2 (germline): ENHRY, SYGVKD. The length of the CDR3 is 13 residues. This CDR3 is CAISDWDPQEAFF. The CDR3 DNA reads TGTGCCATCAGTGACTGGGACCCGCAGGAAGCTTTCTTT.

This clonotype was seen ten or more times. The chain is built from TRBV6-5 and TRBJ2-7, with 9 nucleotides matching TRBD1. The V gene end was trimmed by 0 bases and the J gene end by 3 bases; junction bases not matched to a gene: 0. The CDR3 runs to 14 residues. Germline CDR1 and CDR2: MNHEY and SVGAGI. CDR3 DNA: TGTGCCAGCAGTTACTCGGGACAGGGCTACGAGCAGTACTTC. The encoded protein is CASSYSGQGYEQYF.

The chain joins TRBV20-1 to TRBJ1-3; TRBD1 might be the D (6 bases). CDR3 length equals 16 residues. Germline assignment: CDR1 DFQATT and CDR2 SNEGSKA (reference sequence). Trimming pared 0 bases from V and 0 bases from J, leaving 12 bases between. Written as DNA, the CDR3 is TGCAGTGCTAGAGATCCTTCGACAGGCTCTGGAAACACCATATATTTT. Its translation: CSARDPSTGSGNTIYF.

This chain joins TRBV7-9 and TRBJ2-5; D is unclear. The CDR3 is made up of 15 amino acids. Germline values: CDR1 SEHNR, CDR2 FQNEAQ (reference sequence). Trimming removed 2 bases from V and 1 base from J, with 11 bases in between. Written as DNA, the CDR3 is TGTGCCAGCAGCTTAACCGCCGGATCCCAAGAGACCCAGTACTTC. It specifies CASSLTAGSQETQYF.

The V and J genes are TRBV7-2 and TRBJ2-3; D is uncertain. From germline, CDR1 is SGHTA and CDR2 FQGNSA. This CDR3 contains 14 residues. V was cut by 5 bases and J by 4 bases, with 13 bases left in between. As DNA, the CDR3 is TGTGCCAGCAGCCGAACAACCCCCCCAGATACGCAGTATTTT. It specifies CASSRTTPPDTQYF. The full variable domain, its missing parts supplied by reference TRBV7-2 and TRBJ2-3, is GAGVSQSPSNKVTEKGKDVELRCDPISGHTALYWYRQSLGQGLEFLIYFQGNSAPDKSGLPSDRFSAERTGGSVSTLTIQRTQQEDSAVYLCASSRTTPPDTQYFGPGTRLTVL.

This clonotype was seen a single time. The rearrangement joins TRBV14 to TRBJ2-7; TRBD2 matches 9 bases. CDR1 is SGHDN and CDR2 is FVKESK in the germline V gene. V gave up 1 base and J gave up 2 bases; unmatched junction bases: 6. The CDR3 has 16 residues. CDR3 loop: CASSQVAGENPYEQYF. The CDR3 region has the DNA TGTGCCAGCAGCCAAGTAGCGGGAGAAAATCCCTACGAGCAGTACTTC.

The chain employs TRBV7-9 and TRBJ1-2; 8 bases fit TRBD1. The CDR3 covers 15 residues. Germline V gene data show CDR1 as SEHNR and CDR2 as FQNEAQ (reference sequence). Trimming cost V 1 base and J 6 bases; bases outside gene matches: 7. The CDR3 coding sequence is TGTGCCAGCAGCTTAGGCTGGACAGGGAGCCATGGCTACACCTTC. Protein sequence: CASSLGWTGSHGYTF. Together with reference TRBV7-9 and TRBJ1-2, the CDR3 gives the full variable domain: DTGVSQNPRHKITKRGQNVTFRCDPISEHNRLYWYRQTLGQGPEFLTYFQNEAQLEKSRLLSDRFSAERPKGSFSTLEIQRTEQGDSAMYLCASSLGWTGSHGYTFGSGTRLTVV.

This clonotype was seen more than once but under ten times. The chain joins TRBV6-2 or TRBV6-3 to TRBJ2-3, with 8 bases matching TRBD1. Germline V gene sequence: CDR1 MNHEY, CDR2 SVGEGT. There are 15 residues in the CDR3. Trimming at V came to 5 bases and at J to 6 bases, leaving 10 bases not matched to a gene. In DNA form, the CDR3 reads TGTGCCAGCAGTCCGGGACAGGTGGGGGCTGATACGCAGTATTTT. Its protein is CASSPGQVGADTQYF.

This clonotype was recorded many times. The CDR3 is CASSLERGQSFDRNTIYF. CDR3 in DNA: TGTGCCAGCAGCTTAGAGAGGGGACAGAGTTTTGATCGAAACACCATATATTTT. The chain employs TRBV7-6 and TRBJ1-3, with TRBD1 matching over 7 bases. Germline V gene sequence: CDR1 SGHVS, CDR2 FNYEAQ. There are 18 residues in the CDR3. V lost 1 base to trimming and J lost 5 bases; unmatched junction nucleotides: 14.

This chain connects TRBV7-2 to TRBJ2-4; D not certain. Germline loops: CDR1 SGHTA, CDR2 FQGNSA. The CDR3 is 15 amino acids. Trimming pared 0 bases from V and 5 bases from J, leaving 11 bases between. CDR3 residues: CASSLAPVVENIQYF. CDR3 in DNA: TGTGCCAGCAGCTTAGCCCCGGTGGTAGAAAACATTCAGTACTTC.

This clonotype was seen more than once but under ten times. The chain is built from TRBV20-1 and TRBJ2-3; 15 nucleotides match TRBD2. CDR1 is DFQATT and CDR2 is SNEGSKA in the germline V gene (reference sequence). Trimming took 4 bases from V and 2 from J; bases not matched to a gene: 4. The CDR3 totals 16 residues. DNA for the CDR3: TGCAGTGCTACCCGGACTAGCGGGGGGGCCACAGATACGCAGTATTTT. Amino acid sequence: CSATRTSGGATDTQYF.

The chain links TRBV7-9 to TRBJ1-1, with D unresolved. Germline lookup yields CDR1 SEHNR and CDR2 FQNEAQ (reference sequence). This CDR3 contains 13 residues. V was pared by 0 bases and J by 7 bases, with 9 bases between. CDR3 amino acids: CASSLAIGSEAFF. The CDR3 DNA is TGTGCCAGCAGCTTAGCCATCGGAAGTGAAGCTTTCTTT.

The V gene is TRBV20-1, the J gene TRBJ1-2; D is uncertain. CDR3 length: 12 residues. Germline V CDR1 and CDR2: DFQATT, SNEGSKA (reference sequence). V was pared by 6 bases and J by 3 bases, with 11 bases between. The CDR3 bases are TGCAGTGCAATCCACCGGGACTATGGCTACACCTTC. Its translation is CSAIHRDYGYTF.

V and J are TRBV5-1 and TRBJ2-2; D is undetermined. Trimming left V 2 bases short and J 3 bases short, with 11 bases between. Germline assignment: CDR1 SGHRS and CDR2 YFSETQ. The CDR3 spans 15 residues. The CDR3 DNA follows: TGCGCCAGCAGCTTCGACCAAACCTACACCGGGGAGCTGTTTTTT. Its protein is CASSFDQTYTGELFF.

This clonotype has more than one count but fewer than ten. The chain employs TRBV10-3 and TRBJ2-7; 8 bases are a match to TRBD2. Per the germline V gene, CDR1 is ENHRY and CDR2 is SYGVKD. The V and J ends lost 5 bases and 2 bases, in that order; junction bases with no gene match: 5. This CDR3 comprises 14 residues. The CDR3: CAISLSGTTYEQYF. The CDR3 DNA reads TGTGCCATCAGTCTTAGCGGGACAACCTACGAGCAGTACTTC.

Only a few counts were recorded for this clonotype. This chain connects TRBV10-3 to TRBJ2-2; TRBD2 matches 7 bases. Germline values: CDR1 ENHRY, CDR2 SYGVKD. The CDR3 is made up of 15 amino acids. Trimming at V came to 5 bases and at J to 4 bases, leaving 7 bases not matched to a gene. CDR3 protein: CAISHREVSTGELFF. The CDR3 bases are TGTGCCATCAGTCACCGGGAGGTGAGCACCGGGGAGCTGTTTTTT.

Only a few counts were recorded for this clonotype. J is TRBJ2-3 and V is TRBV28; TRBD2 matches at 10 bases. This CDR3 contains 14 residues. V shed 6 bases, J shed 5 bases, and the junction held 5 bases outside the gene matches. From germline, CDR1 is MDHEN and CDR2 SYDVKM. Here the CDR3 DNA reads TGTGCCAGCAGCAGCGGGAGGGCTGTAGATACGCAGTATTTT. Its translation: CASSSGRAVDTQYF. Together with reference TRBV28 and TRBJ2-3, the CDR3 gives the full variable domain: DVKVTQSSRYLVKRTGEKVFLECVQDMDHENMFWYRQDPGLGLRLIYFSYDVKMKEKGDIPEGYSVSREKKERFSLILESASTNQTSMYLCASSSGRAVDTQYFGPGTRLTVL.

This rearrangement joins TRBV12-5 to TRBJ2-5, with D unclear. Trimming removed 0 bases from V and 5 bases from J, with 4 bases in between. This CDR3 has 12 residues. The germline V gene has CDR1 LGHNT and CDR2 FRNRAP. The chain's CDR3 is CASGLVHETQYF. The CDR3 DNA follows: TGTGCTAGTGGTTTGGTACATGAGACCCAGTACTTC. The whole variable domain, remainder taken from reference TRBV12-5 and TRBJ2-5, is DARVTQTPRHKVTEMGQEVTMRCQPILGHNTVFWYRQTMMQGLELLAYFRNRAPLDDSGMPKDRFSAEMPDATLATLKIQPSEPRDSAVYFCASGLVHETQYFGPGTRLLVL.

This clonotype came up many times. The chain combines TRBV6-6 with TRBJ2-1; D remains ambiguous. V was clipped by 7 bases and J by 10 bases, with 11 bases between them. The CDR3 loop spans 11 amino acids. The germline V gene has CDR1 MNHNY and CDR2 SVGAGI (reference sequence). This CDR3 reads CASNLNGEQFF. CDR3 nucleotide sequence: TGTGCCAGCAACCTGAACGGGGAGCAGTTCTTC.

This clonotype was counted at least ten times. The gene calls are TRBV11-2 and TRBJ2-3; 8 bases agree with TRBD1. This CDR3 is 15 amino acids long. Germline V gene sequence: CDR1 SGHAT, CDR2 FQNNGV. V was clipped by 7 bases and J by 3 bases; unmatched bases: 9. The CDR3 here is CASIPTGVITDTQYF. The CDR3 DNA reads TGTGCCAGCATCCCGACAGGGGTGATAACAGATACGCAGTATTTT.

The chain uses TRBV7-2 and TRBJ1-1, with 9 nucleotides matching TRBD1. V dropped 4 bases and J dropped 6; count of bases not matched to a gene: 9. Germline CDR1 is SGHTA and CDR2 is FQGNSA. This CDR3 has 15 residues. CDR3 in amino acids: CASSSRQGGGAEAFF. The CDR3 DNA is TGTGCCAGCAGCTCACGACAGGGGGGAGGCGCTGAAGCTTTCTTT. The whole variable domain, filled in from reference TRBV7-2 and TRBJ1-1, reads GAGVSQSPSNKVTEKGKDVELRCDPISGHTALYWYRQSLGQGLEFLIYFQGNSAPDKSGLPSDRFSAERTGGSVSTLTIQRTQQEDSAVYLCASSSRQGGGAEAFFGQGTRLTVV.

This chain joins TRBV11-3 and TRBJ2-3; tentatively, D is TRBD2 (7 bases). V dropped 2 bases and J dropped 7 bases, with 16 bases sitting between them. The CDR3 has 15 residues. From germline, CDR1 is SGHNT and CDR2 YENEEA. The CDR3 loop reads CASSLSAGAAYTQYF. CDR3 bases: TGTGCCAGCAGCTTATCTGCGGGGGCTGCTTATACGCAGTATTTT.

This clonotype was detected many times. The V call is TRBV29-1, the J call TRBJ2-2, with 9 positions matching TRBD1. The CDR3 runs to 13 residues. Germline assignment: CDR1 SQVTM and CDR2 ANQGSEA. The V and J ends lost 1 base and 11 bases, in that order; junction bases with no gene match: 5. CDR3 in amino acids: CSVEGDRDSELFF. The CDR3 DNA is TGCAGCGTTGAAGGGGACAGGGATAGTGAGCTGTTTTTT.

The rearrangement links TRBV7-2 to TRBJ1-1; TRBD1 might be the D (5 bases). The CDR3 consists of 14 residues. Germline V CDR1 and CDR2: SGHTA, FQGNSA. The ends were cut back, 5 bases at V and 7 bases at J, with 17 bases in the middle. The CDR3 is CASSRGAGWVEAFF. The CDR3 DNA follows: TGTGCCAGCAGCAGGGGCGCCGGGTGGGTTGAAGCTTTCTTT.